The table lists the clone carrying this T cell receptor (beta chain) with a count of one. Starting 14 to 28 days after autologous transplant, ipilimumab 1 mg/kg was given. This entry is derived from a study of ipilimumab plus nivolumab after autologous stem cell transplantation. Study-wide background: Both relapsed and primary refractory DLBCL were included.

TCRdb's table, derived via immunoSEQ multiplex PCR, lists solely in-frame clones and lacks some. The repertoire holds approximately 80,000 clones, 83% seen once, with 2% to 2.5% in the top ten. The germline CDR1 and CDR2 sequences are LNHDA and SQIVND (reference sequence). The CDR3 sequence is 14 residues long. The V and J ends lost 5 bases and 9 bases, in that order; junction bases with no gene match: 7. This TCR was sampled from a male donor with diffuse large B-cell lymphoma. Sequencing was performed on PBMCs, taken in a trial of ipilimumab plus nivolumab as post-transplant consolidation. V is TRBV19 and J is TRBJ2-6; 7 bases fit TRBD1. CDR3 coding DNA: TGTGCCAGTAGTGCCCGGGACAGCCTCAACGTCCTGACTTTC. Amino acids: CASSARDSLNVLTF.